The TCR beta chain described here comes from a study of cytomegalovirus exposure and HLA in healthy donors. Overall study findings and caveats: A list of 150 to 200 TCR beta chains associated with cytomegalovirus was given. Clonal expansion, a later analysis showed, was greater in HLA-associated TCR beta chains than in equally common others. According to an earlier analysis, most TCR beta V segments yielded productive rearrangements about 87% or about 30% of the time. It has been reported that TCR beta sequences accurately predicted the HLA-A and HLA-B alleles of most subjects.

The PCR ran on 60 Vbeta and 13 Jbeta primers. Repertoires were generated with immunoSEQ multiplex PCR, while TCRdb's copy carries only in-frame clones and drops some. This table has around 140,000 clones, roughly 78% appearing once. Points on this clone: The antigen remains unidentified.

Germline assignment: CDR1 SQVTM and CDR2 ANQGSEA. After removal of 6 bases from V and 7 bases from J, the junction contained 8 bases not matched to a gene. The CDR3 is made up of 13 amino acids. The chain has TRBV29-1 and TRBJ2-1, with TRBD2 matching over 8 bases. The clonotype comes from a man younger than 30 in good health and CMV-seropositive. Sequencing was performed on PBMCs. The CDR3 nucleotides read TGCAGCGTGGCGGGACTAGGCGGGAATGAGCAGTTCTTC. Encoded protein: CSVAGLGGNEQFF.